These 8 T cell receptor beta chains share one sample of origin, sequenced in a study of cytomegalovirus exposure and HLA in healthy donors. PCR used 60 Vbeta primers and 13 Jbeta primers. The repertoire was sequenced with immunoSEQ multiplex PCR; TCRdb's copy has only in-frame clones and lacks some. Of 200,000 to 250,000 clones listed, 82% are singletons. Material: PBMCs. These receptors all come from a woman between 40 and 50 years old in good health and CMV-seropositive.

The chain combines TRBV5-3 with TRBJ1-2; 10 nucleotides align to TRBD1. TRBV5-3 is assigned to the ORF class and has an uncertain function. The CDR3 is made up of 14 amino acids. The ends lost 5 bases at V and 8 bases at J; junction bases unmatched: 9. The CDR3 coding sequence is TGTGCCAGAAGTTCTCGACAGGGGGCTGAGGGCTACACCTTC. Encoded protein: CARSSRQGAEGYTF.

V and J are TRBV4-3 and TRBJ1-4; D remains unclear. V was pared by 4 bases and J by 0 bases, with 15 bases between. Looked up from germline, CDR1 is LGHNA and CDR2 is YSLEER. This CDR3 contains 17 residues. The CDR3 coding sequence is TGCGCCAGCAGCCCGGGAAGTGCAGGTGCAACTAATGAAAAACTGTTTTTT. This translates into CASSPGSAGATNEKLFF.

The chain links TRBV30 to TRBJ1-3, with TRBD1 matching 9 bases. The CDR3 length is 13 residues. Germline CDR1 GTSNPN, CDR2 SVGIG (reference sequence). The V gene end was trimmed by 7 bases and the J gene end by 4 bases; junction bases not matched to a gene: 5. The CDR3 spells CAFSTGGGNTIYF. In DNA form, the CDR3 reads TGTGCCTTTTCGACAGGGGGAGGAAACACCATATATTTT.

This clone showed up just a few times. J is TRBJ1-1 and V is TRBV5-1; D is unclear. Looked up from germline, CDR1 is SGHRS and CDR2 is YFSETQ. The V end lost 7 bases, the J end lost 4 bases, and 17 bases lay between the germline ends. The CDR3 sequence is 14 residues long. CDR3 protein: CASRREPSSTEAFF. For the CDR3, the DNA is TGCGCCAGCCGGAGGGAGCCAAGCAGCACTGAAGCTTTCTTT.

The J gene is TRBJ1-4, the V gene TRBV19; no reliable D call. CDR3 length: 15 residues. Between the trimmed V and J ends, which lost 5 bases and 7 bases, there was a span of 17 bases. The germline gives CDR1 LNHDA, CDR2 SQIVND (reference sequence). This CDR3 reads CASSSGWGLSEKLFF. The DNA for the CDR3 is TGTGCCAGTAGTTCGGGATGGGGATTGAGTGAAAAACTGTTTTTT.

The J gene is TRBJ1-4, the V gene TRBV7-2; 10 nucleotides agree with TRBD1. This CDR3 region has 15 residues. Germline V gene lookup returns CDR1 SGHTA and CDR2 FQGNSA. After removal of 5 bases from V and 7 bases from J, the junction contained 7 bases not matched to a gene. The CDR3 DNA sequence: TGTGCCAGCAGCCGACAGGGGGCGAGGAGTGAAAAACTGTTTTTT. Encoded protein: CASSRQGARSEKLFF.

The chain combines TRBV6-5 with TRBJ2-1, with 9 bases identical to TRBD1. The V gene end was trimmed by 6 bases and the J gene end by 4 bases; junction bases not matched to a gene: 7. Germline V CDR1 and CDR2: MNHEY, SVGAGI. This CDR3 region has 15 residues. DNA of the CDR3: TGTGCCAGCAGCCGTGAGACAGGGGGATACAATGAGCAGTTCTTC. Translation gives CASSRETGGYNEQFF.

The chain links TRBV19 to TRBJ1-2, with 7 bases lining up with TRBD1. The trim removed 9 bases at V and 0 bases at J, leaving 4 bases unmatched. The CDR3 is made up of 13 amino acids. Germline V gene sequence: CDR1 LNHDA, CDR2 SQIVND (reference sequence). The DNA for the CDR3 is TGTGCCAGCCACAGGGGAGCTAACTATGGCTACACCTTC. Encoded protein: CASHRGANYGYTF.